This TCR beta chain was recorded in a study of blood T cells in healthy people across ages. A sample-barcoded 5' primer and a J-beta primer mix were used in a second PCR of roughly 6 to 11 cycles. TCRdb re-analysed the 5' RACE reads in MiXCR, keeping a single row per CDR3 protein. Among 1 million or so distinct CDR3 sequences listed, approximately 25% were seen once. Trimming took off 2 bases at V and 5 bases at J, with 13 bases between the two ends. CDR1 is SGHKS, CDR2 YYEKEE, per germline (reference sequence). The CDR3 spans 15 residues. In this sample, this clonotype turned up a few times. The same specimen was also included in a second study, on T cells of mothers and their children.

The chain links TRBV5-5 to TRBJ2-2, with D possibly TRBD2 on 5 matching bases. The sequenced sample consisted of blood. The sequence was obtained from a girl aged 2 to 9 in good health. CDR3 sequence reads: CASSLGDYLTGELFF. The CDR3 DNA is TGTGCCAGCAGCTTAGGAGACTATCTAACCGGGGAGCTGTTTTTT.